A selection of T cell receptor beta chains follows, all from one sample in a study of T cell repertoires in cytomegalovirus infection. TCRdb re-derived calls from the reads in MiXCR, one entry per CDR3 protein. The sample records a few hundred thousand distinct CDR3 sequences, less than 9.5% being singletons. The specimen was PBMCs. These receptors were collected from a human donor in good health (CMV status not recorded). Some clones in this sample may be carry-over from other donors' samples. The CDR3 runs from the conserved cysteine through the conserved F or W. A D gene is named only where the DNA matches it firmly. Only part of the rows carry a size: once, few, many, or a class if the clone is expanded.

CDR3,DNA,V,D,J,size
CASSYGSRVRNNEQFF,TGTGCCAGCAGTTACGGATCGAGGGTTCGGAACAATGAGCAGTTCTTC,TRBV6-2/TRBV6-3,NA,TRBJ2-1,many
CASSLAPGSRVDEQYF,TGTGCCAGCAGCTTAGCGCCGGGGAGTCGGGTTGACGAGCAGTACTTC,TRBV7-2,NA,TRBJ2-7,many
CASTSSGGLNEQFF,TGTGCCAGTACGTCTAGCGGGGGCCTCAATGAGCAGTTCTTC,TRBV12-3/TRBV12-4,TRBD2,TRBJ2-1,NA
CASSIARQKYRDRVGNQPQHF,TGTGCCAGTAGTATAGCCCGGCAGAAGTACCGGGACAGGGTGGGCAATCAGCCCCAGCATTTT,TRBV19,TRBD1,TRBJ1-5,many
CASSLGGITDTQYF,TGTGCCAGCAGCTTAGGCGGAATCACAGATACGCAGTATTTT,TRBV7-9,NA,TRBJ2-3,many
CASSLDGQNTEAFF,TGTGCCAGCAGCTTAGATGGTCAGAACACTGAAGCTTTCTTT,TRBV11-3,NA,TRBJ1-1,few
CSVEKARGETQYF,TGCAGCGTTGAGAAGGCTAGAGGGGAGACCCAGTACTTC,TRBV29-1,NA,TRBJ2-5,NA
CASTNRDGYTF,TGTGCCAGCACGAACAGGGATGGCTACACCTTC,TRBV12-3/TRBV12-4,NA,TRBJ1-2,many
CASSSSGGVWNEQFF,TGTGCCAGCAGCTCTAGCGGGGGAGTATGGAATGAGCAGTTCTTC,TRBV28,TRBD2,TRBJ2-1,few
CASSPTPGTQYF,TGTGCCAGCTCCCCCACCCCCGGCACGCAGTATTTT,TRBV18,NA,TRBJ2-3,NA
CASSQETADTQYF,TGCGCCAGCAGCCAAGAGACAGCAGATACGCAGTATTTT,TRBV4-3,NA,TRBJ2-3,NA
CASSPALENTIYF,TGTGCCAGCAGCCCCGCCCTGGAAAACACCATATATTTT,TRBV7-2,NA,TRBJ1-3,many
CASSVITTNEKLFF,TGTGCCAGCAGCGTAATTACAACTAATGAAAAACTGTTTTTT,TRBV12-3/TRBV12-4,NA,TRBJ1-4,many
CASSLPPDTQYF,TGTGCCAGCAGTTTGCCTCCAGATACGCAGTATTTT,TRBV28,NA,TRBJ2-3,many
CASSLDPINTEAFF,TGTGCCAGCAGCTTGGATCCCATTAACACTGAAGCTTTCTTT,TRBV5-4,NA,TRBJ1-1,NA
CASHGARTNEKLFF,TGTGCCAGCCATGGGGCAAGAACTAATGAAAAACTGTTTTTT,TRBV2,NA,TRBJ1-4,few
CATEAGGTELDIQYF,TGTGCCACGGAAGCGGGGGGCACAGAGTTGGACATTCAGTACTTC,TRBV2,TRBD2,TRBJ2-4,many
CASTPRAFDTGELFF,TGTGCCAGCACCCCGAGGGCCTTTGACACCGGGGAGCTGTTTTTT,TRBV6-1,NA,TRBJ2-2,many
CASQNRGIHEQYF,TGTGCCAGCCAAAATCGGGGGATCCACGAGCAGTACTTC,TRBV6-1,NA,TRBJ2-7,many
CANLVGVYGYTF,TGTGCCAACCTGGTAGGGGTATATGGCTACACCTTC,TRBV7-2,NA,TRBJ1-2,many
CSASPQRRYEQYF,TGCAGTGCTAGCCCCCAGCGCCGCTACGAGCAGTACTTC,TRBV20-1,NA,TRBJ2-7,NA
CASHPVHDFTYNEQFF,TGTGCCAGCCACCCTGTCCACGATTTTACCTACAATGAGCAGTTCTTC,TRBV6-4,NA,TRBJ2-1,NA
CASSFPGRYNEQFF,TGTGCCAGCAGCTTCCCGGGAAGATACAATGAGCAGTTCTTC,TRBV7-6,NA,TRBJ2-1,many
CASSTGNYGYTF,TGTGCCAGCAGTACAGGGAACTATGGCTACACCTTC,TRBV6-2/TRBV6-3,NA,TRBJ1-2,few
CASSLKRRDSPLHF,TGTGCCAGCAGCTTAAAGAGGCGGGATTCACCCCTCCACTTT,TRBV7-2,NA,TRBJ1-6,many
CASTSMGRPSETQYF,TGTGCCAGCACCTCGATGGGTCGACCCTCCGAGACCCAGTACTTC,TRBV7-2,NA,TRBJ2-5,many
CASMRLAGRNEQFF,TGTGCCAGCATGAGACTAGCGGGACGCAATGAGCAGTTCTTC,TRBV2,TRBD2,TRBJ2-1,few
CASSWTSISYNEQFF,TGTGCCAGCAGTTGGACCTCCATCTCCTACAATGAGCAGTTCTTC,TRBV5-8,NA,TRBJ2-1,many
CASSFRDNQETQYF,TGTGCCAGCAGCTTCAGGGACAACCAAGAGACCCAGTACTTC,TRBV5-4,NA,TRBJ2-5,few
CAWTGGANQPQHF,TGTGCCTGGACAGGGGGCGCGAACCAGCCCCAGCATTTT,TRBV30,TRBD1,TRBJ1-5,many
CASSPDSTNTGELFF,TGTGCCAGCAGTCCCGACAGTACGAACACCGGGGAGCTGTTTTTT,TRBV7-2,NA,TRBJ2-2,many
CASSFGTPMGNEKLFF,TGTGCCAGCAGTTTCGGGACGCCCATGGGGAATGAAAAACTGTTTTTT,TRBV12-3/TRBV12-4,NA,TRBJ1-4,many
CASSQDGGLAGTYEQYF,TGCGCCAGCAGCCAAGATGGAGGACTAGCGGGAACCTACGAGCAGTACTTC,TRBV4-1,TRBD2,TRBJ2-7,many
CSAGQGNSYEQYF,TGCAGCGCAGGACAGGGGAACTCCTACGAGCAGTACTTC,TRBV29-1,TRBD1,TRBJ2-7,few